These 30 T cell receptor beta chains came from one sample sequenced in a study of T cells in Graves' hyperthyroidism and ophthalmopathy. There were TCR beta CDR3 regions amplified from RNA transcripts. A set of HTBI primers served as the primers for a first-round RT-PCR of the TCR CDR3. Each CDR3 protein is one row after TCRdb ran MiXCR on the multiplex PCR reads. The sample lists about 400,000 distinct CDR3 sequences, over 11% occurring once. Sequencing was carried out using blood. The receptors stem from a man aged 45-60 years with Graves' ophthalmopathy.

The rearrangement joins TRBV7-9 to TRBJ2-1; D unclear. This CDR3 contains 14 residues. The germline V gene has CDR1 SEHNR and CDR2 FQNEAQ (reference sequence). Deletions cut 1 base from V and 8 bases from J, with 12 bases between. CDR3 nucleotide sequence: TGTGCCAGCAGCTTAGTCGCTATGGGCGATGAGCAGTTCTTC. As protein: CASSLVAMGDEQFF.

This clonotype was counted ten times or more. This chain links TRBV30 with TRBJ2-2; unclear D gene. V lost 3 bases and J 2 bases, leaving 4 bases between the germline ends. Per germline, CDR1 GTSNPN and CDR2 SVGIG (reference sequence). This CDR3 is built from 12 residues. In DNA, the CDR3 is TGTGCCTGGAGGGCAAACACCGGGGAGCTGTTTTTT. Its protein is CAWRANTGELFF.

This clonotype was seen many times. The chain combines TRBV3-1 with TRBJ2-7; 9 nucleotides match TRBD1. Germline CDR1 reads LGHDT; CDR2 reads YNNKEL (reference sequence). V dropped 2 bases and J dropped 5; count of bases not matched to a gene: 4. This CDR3 has 14 residues. This chain's CDR3 is CASSQPDRGHEQYF. DNA for the CDR3: TGTGCCAGCAGCCAACCGGACAGGGGCCACGAGCAGTACTTC.

This clonotype was seen a handful of times. The J gene is TRBJ2-6, the V gene TRBV19; TRBD1 matches at 8 bases. The V gene's germline CDR1 is LNHDA and CDR2 SQIVND (reference sequence). This CDR3 is built from 19 residues. V gave up 5 bases and J gave up 0 bases; unmatched junction bases: 12. The CDR3 loop reads CASSPPPGQAVSGANVLTF. The CDR3 DNA reads TGTGCCAGTAGTCCCCCACCGGGACAGGCCGTCTCTGGGGCCAACGTCCTGACTTTC.

At least ten counts were recorded for this clonotype. The rearrangement joins TRBV2 to TRBJ2-1, with a tentative D call TRBD2 (6 bases). Trimming pared 5 bases from V and 3 bases from J, leaving 8 bases between. The CDR3 covers 13 residues. The germline gives CDR1 SNHLY, CDR2 FYNNEI. The CDR3 sequence: CASSWEVYNEQFF. CDR3 nucleotides: TGTGCCAGCAGTTGGGAGGTCTACAATGAGCAGTTCTTC.

There are many counts of this clonotype. The chain combines TRBV20-1 with TRBJ2-1; 7 nucleotides agree with TRBD2. The CDR3 contains 14 residues. The junction had 8 bases not matched to a gene; V was cut back by 6 bases and J by 3 bases. CDR1 is DFQATT and CDR2 is SNEGSKA in the germline V gene (reference sequence). The CDR3 here is CSAFGGSGYNEQFF. CDR3 DNA sequence: TGCAGTGCGTTTGGCGGGAGTGGCTACAATGAGCAGTTCTTC.

V and J are TRBV5-1 and TRBJ2-5, with 7 positions matching TRBD1. Germline-derived CDR1 and CDR2 are SGHRS and YFSETQ. The junction had 6 bases not matched to a gene; V was cut back by 0 bases and J by 10 bases. The length of the CDR3 is 13 residues. The CDR3 loop is CASSLEMTGFQYF. The DNA of the CDR3 is TGCGCCAGCAGCTTGGAAATGACAGGGTTCCAGTACTTC.

This clonotype was recorded at least ten times. The chain joins TRBV11-2 to TRBJ2-1, with 12 bases identical to TRBD2. From germline, CDR1 is SGHAT and CDR2 FQNNGV. CDR3 size: 16 residues. J lost 0 bases, V lost 5 bases, and 2 bases had no gene match. The CDR3 DNA reads TGTGCCAGCAGCCGGACTAGCGGGAACTCCTACAATGAGCAGTTCTTC. Its translation: CASSRTSGNSYNEQFF.

This clonotype was seen a handful of times. The chain joins TRBV12-3 or TRBV12-4 to TRBJ2-1, with D tentatively TRBD2 (6 bases). Trimming cost V 3 bases and J 4 bases, with 13 bases left between them. The CDR3 contains 15 residues. The CDR3 sequence: CASSFWGDPYNEQFF. DNA for the CDR3: TGTGCCAGCAGTTTTTGGGGGGACCCATACAATGAGCAGTTCTTC.

This clonotype was seen repeatedly, ten times or more. V and J are TRBV12-3 or TRBV12-4 and TRBJ1-3; weak D call: TRBD1 (5 bases). V gave up 6 bases and J gave up 3 bases, with 15 bases separating them. The CDR3 has 15 residues. The CDR3 loop reads CASSTSGALGNTIYF. The CDR3, as DNA: TGTGCCAGCAGCACGAGCGGGGCACTTGGAAACACCATATATTTT.

Only a few counts were recorded for this clonotype. This chain uses TRBV30 with TRBJ2-7; D might be TRBD1 or TRBD2, each matching 5 bases. Germline values: CDR1 GTSNPN, CDR2 SVGIG (reference sequence). CDR3 length: 16 amino acids. Between the trimmed V and J ends, which lost 3 bases and 2 bases, there was a span of 20 bases. The DNA of the CDR3 is TGTGCCTGGAGCCTATACCGGGGCACCTTACCCTACGAGCAGTACTTC. It translates to CAWSLYRGTLPYEQYF.

There are many counts of this clonotype. V is TRBV11-2 and J is TRBJ2-2, with a possible D match to TRBD2 (6 bases). CDR1 is SGHAT, CDR2 FQNNGV, per germline. Trimming pared 3 bases from V and 5 bases from J, leaving 13 bases between. This CDR3 region has 15 residues. CDR3 in amino acids: CASSLVAGPTGELFF. In nucleotides, the CDR3 is TGTGCCAGCAGCTTGGTGGCGGGACCGACCGGGGAGCTGTTTTTT.

This clonotype was observed at least ten times. This chain links TRBV2 with TRBJ2-3; D not resolved. Trimming stripped 6 bases from V and 3 bases from J, with 16 bases between. CDR1 and CDR2 (germline): SNHLY, FYNNEI. The CDR3 has 15 amino acids. The CDR3 sequence: CASRPILLGTDTQYF. CDR3 bases: TGTGCCAGCAGACCCATCCTTTTGGGGACAGATACGCAGTATTTT.

In its sample, this clonotype was seen a few times. A much larger clone lies one base from this, so it may be a read error. The chain recombines TRBV5-4 with TRBJ2-1; D assignment may be TRBD1 or TRBD2 (8 bases each). Germline CDR1 and CDR2: SGHNT and YYREEE (reference sequence). The CDR3 loop spans 15 amino acids. The CDR3 reads CASSGGQASYNEQFF. The CDR3 region has the DNA TGCGCCAGCAGCGGGGGACAGGCTAGCTACAATGAGCAGTTCTTC. The entire variable domain, with the rest obtained from reference TRBV5-4 and TRBJ2-1, is as follows: ETGVTQSPTHLIKTRGQQVTLRCSSQSGHNTVSWYQQALGQGPQFIFQYYREEENGRGNFPPRFSGLQFPNYSSELNVNALELDDSALYLCASSGGQASYNEQFFGPGTRLTVL.

The chain links TRBV3-1 to TRBJ1-6, with D tentatively TRBD1 (5 bases). Germline loops: CDR1 LGHDT, CDR2 YNNKEL (reference sequence). V was clipped by 1 base and J by 6 bases, with 13 bases between them. The CDR3 runs 16 residues. DNA of the CDR3: TGTGCCAGCAGCCAAGGAAGCGGGGCCGGTAATTCACCCCTCCACTTT. Amino acids: CASSQGSGAGNSPLHF.

DNA of the CDR3: TGCAGCGCTCTGACAGGGCCTTACGAGCAGTACTTC. Protein sequence: CSALTGPYEQYF. The genes are TRBV29-1 and TRBJ2-7, with 7 bases aligning to TRBD1. Trimming removed 7 bases from V and 4 bases from J; junction bases left unmatched: 7. Germline lookup yields CDR1 SQVTM and CDR2 ANQGSEA. CDR3 length: 12 amino acids.

The table lists this clonotype with many counts. CDR3 loop: CASSPGLAEVYNEQFF. CDR3 nucleotide sequence: TGTGCCAGCAGCCCGGGACTAGCTGAGGTTTACAATGAGCAGTTCTTC. This chain joins TRBV11-3 and TRBJ2-1; 9 nucleotides agree with TRBD2. Germline V CDR1 and CDR2: SGHNT, YENEEA. The CDR3 totals 16 residues. V dropped 5 bases and J dropped 4; count of bases not matched to a gene: 9.

The chain has TRBV10-3 and TRBJ2-7, with 11 bases aligning to TRBD2. With 0 bases clipped from V and 4 bases from J, the junction kept 5 bases outside the gene matches. This CDR3 contains 16 residues. In germline, CDR1 is ENHRY, CDR2 SYGVKD. The CDR3 DNA follows: TGTGCCATCAGTGAGTCACCGGGACTAGCGGAATACGAGCAGTACTTC. The encoded protein is CAISESPGLAEYEQYF.

This clonotype was detected only a few times. This rearrangement joins TRBV5-4 to TRBJ1-2; no firm D call. CDR1 and CDR2 from the germline V gene are SGHNT and YYREEE (reference sequence). Trimming took off 3 bases at V and 0 bases at J, with 9 bases between the two ends. The CDR3 runs 14 residues. The CDR3 reads CASSSEPSNYGYTF. The CDR3 DNA reads TGTGCCAGCAGCTCCGAGCCTTCTAACTATGGCTACACCTTC.

The chain joins TRBV30 to TRBJ2-2; 11 positions agree with TRBD2. Germline CDR1 reads GTSNPN; CDR2 reads SVGIG (reference sequence). The CDR3 runs to 15 residues. Losses at the gene ends were 4 bases for V and 4 bases for J; bases not matched to a gene: 5. In DNA form, the CDR3 reads TGTGCCTGGAAGTTAGCGGGAGGGCCCACCGGGGAGCTGTTTTTT. It codes for CAWKLAGGPTGELFF.

To note about this clonotype: A much larger clone differs by one base, so this may be a read error. This chain connects TRBV30 to TRBJ1-6; TRBD1 agrees at 11 bases. The CDR3 sequence is 13 residues long. Germline CDR1 is GTSNPN and CDR2 is SVGIG (reference sequence). Trimming at V came to 5 bases and at J to 13 bases, leaving 7 bases not matched to a gene. In DNA, the CDR3 is TGTGCCTGGGGGTTCGGGACAGGGGGTCCCCTCCACTTT. It specifies CAWGFGTGGPLHF.

The V call is TRBV27, the J call TRBJ2-1, with 9 bases that match TRBD1. The CDR3 has 14 amino acids. V trimming: 6 bases; J trimming: 5 bases; junction bases outside the gene matches: 5. Germline CDR1 MNHEY, CDR2 SMNVEV (reference sequence). Here the CDR3 reads CASSLDRGDNEQFF. CDR3 in DNA: TGTGCCAGCAGCCTGGACAGGGGCGACAATGAGCAGTTCTTC.

This clonotype appeared many times. The chain combines TRBV7-6 with TRBJ2-1; 7 nucleotides align to TRBD1. CDR1 and CDR2 (germline): SGHVS, FNYEAQ. V gave up 4 bases and J gave up 4 bases; unmatched junction bases: 7. This CDR3 has 15 residues. The CDR3 coding sequence is TGTGCCAGCAGCTACGGGACAGCGAGTTACAATGAGCAGTTCTTC. Protein: CASSYGTASYNEQFF.

The chain carries TRBV29-1 and TRBJ2-1; D is possibly TRBD1 (5 bases). The CDR3 spans 14 residues. V lost 5 bases and J 2 bases, leaving 13 bases between the germline ends. Per germline, CDR1 SQVTM and CDR2 ANQGSEA. CDR3 region: CSVSSRATYNEQFF. The DNA for the CDR3 is TGCAGCGTTAGTAGCAGGGCCACCTACAATGAGCAGTTCTTC.

The V and J genes are TRBV7-2 and TRBJ1-6; D remains ambiguous. The V and J ends lost 3 bases and 5 bases respectively, with 5 bases between them. The length of the CDR3 is 13 residues. Germline V gives CDR1 SGHTA, CDR2 FQGNSA. CDR3: CASSFEDNSPLHF. In nucleotides, the CDR3 is TGTGCCAGCAGCTTTGAAGATAATTCACCCCTCCACTTT.

In nucleotides, the CDR3 is TGTGCCAGCACCTGGGGTTCCGTGGGGGTAGAAAAACTGTTTTTT. This encodes CASTWGSVGVEKLFF. V and J are TRBV7-9 and TRBJ1-4, with TRBD1 as a possible D gene (5 bases). Trimming shortened V by 7 bases and J by 8 bases, and 20 bases separated the two germline ends. The germline V gene encodes CDR1 SEHNR and CDR2 FQNEAQ (reference sequence). This CDR3 has 15 residues.

J is TRBJ2-2 and V is TRBV5-4, with TRBD2 matching over 10 bases. The CDR3 extends over 18 amino acids. Trimming removed 7 bases from V and 4 bases from J; junction bases left unmatched: 16. Germline CDR1 is SGHNT and CDR2 is YYREEE (reference sequence). The CDR3 DNA reads TGTGCCAGCTCCAGGCTAGCGGGGGATGTGGGCAGCACCGGGGAGCTGTTTTTT. This gives the protein CASSRLAGDVGSTGELFF. The whole variable domain, filled in from reference TRBV5-4 and TRBJ2-2, reads ETGVTQSPTHLIKTRGQQVTLRCSSQSGHNTVSWYQQALGQGPQFIFQYYREEENGRGNFPPRFSGLQFPNYSSELNVNALELDDSALYLCASSRLAGDVGSTGELFFGEGSRLTVL.

The chain employs TRBV19 and TRBJ2-2; D remains ambiguous. V was clipped by 5 bases and J by 4 bases, with 8 bases between them. In germline, CDR1 is LNHDA, CDR2 SQIVND (reference sequence). The CDR3 has 13 residues. The DNA for the CDR3 is TGTGCCAGTAGTGCCTCTAGCACCGGGGAGCTGTTTTTT. It codes for CASSASSTGELFF.

This clonotype was seen repeatedly, ten times or more. The chain uses TRBV3-1 and TRBJ1-1; perhaps TRBD1 as D (6 bases). This CDR3 has 14 amino acids. From germline, CDR1 is LGHDT and CDR2 YNNKEL (reference sequence). Trimming shortened V by 3 bases and J by 0 bases, and 8 bases separated the two germline ends. The CDR3 DNA follows: TGTGCCAGCAGCCATGGGGGCCTGAACACTGAAGCTTTCTTT. Its translation is CASSHGGLNTEAFF.

This clonotype has ten or more counts. The chain joins TRBV13 to TRBJ2-7; possibly TRBD1 for D (6 bases). The CDR3 is made up of 13 amino acids. CDR1 is PRHDT and CDR2 is FYEKMQ in the germline V gene (reference sequence). The ends were cut back, 0 bases at V and 5 bases at J, with 8 bases in the middle. The CDR3 nucleotides are TGTGCCAGCAGCTTAGGTCAGGGGAACGAGCAGTACTTC. Translating it yields CASSLGQGNEQYF.